This entry is about one T cell receptor (beta chain). Its antigen remains unknown. These data originate in a study of post-analysis software for immune sequencing data. Broader study findings: With TRBV5-6, TRBV5-1 and TRBV20-1 included, several TRBV segments were more frequent in patients than in controls.

Unique molecular identifiers were built into the TCR beta cDNA libraries. In TCRdb, the PCR reads were re-called with MiXCR into one record per CDR3 protein. The table lists roughly 670,000 distinct CDR3 sequences, 55% to 60% of them singletons. Per the germline V gene, CDR1 is DFQATT and CDR2 is SNEGSKA (reference sequence). V shed 6 bases and J shed 0 bases, with 12 bases lying between them. CDR3 size: 13 residues. The sequencing sample was made of blood. The J gene is TRBJ2-7, the V gene TRBV20-1; tentatively, D is TRBD1 (6 bases). The receptor comes from a girl aged 2 to 10 with multiple sclerosis. CDR3 amino acids: CSAKGHPSYEQYF. CDR3 sequence (DNA): TGCAGTGCAAAGGGACACCCCTCCTACGAGCAGTACTTC.